Presented here are 18 T cell receptor beta chains from one specimen sequenced in a study of cytomegalovirus exposure and HLA in healthy donors. The study ran its PCR with 60 Vbeta and 13 Jbeta primers. Only in-frame clones appear in the TCRdb table, and some are missing; sequencing was by immunoSEQ multiplex PCR. This sample carries around 150,000 clones, approximately 62% of them seen once, and the ten largest clones take 1.6%. Sequenced: PBMCs. Every receptor here comes from a human donor in good health.

The chain combines TRBV29-1 with TRBJ1-1; a weak D match, TRBD1 (6 bases). CDR1 SQVTM and CDR2 ANQGSEA come from the germline V gene. This CDR3 comprises 15 residues. Trimming left V 4 bases short and J 0 bases short, with 15 bases between. For the CDR3, the DNA is TGCAGCGTTGGAGCCCGGGGGGGCATGAACACTGAAGCTTTCTTT. It translates to CSVGARGGMNTEAFF.

The V and J genes are TRBV5-1 and TRBJ2-3; 11 bases line up with TRBD2. The CDR3 spans 15 residues. The V and J ends lost 4 bases and 5 bases, in that order; junction bases with no gene match: 6. CDR1 and CDR2 (germline): SGHRS, YFSETQ. The CDR3 DNA reads as TGCGCCAGCAGCCGCGGGGGGACTAGCGGAGATACGCAGTATTTT. Translating gives CASSRGGTSGDTQYF.

V is TRBV19 and J is TRBJ2-4, with 8 bases lining up with TRBD1. Trimming removed 4 bases from V and 7 bases from J; junction bases left unmatched: 3. CDR3 length: 13 residues. Germline values: CDR1 LNHDA, CDR2 SQIVND (reference sequence). Here the CDR3 reads CASSRTGRNIQYF. For the CDR3, the DNA is TGTGCCAGTAGTAGGACAGGGAGGAACATTCAGTACTTC. The whole variable domain, remainder taken from reference TRBV19 and TRBJ2-4, is DGGITQSPKYLFRKEGQNVTLSCEQNLNHDAMYWYRQDPGQGLRLIYYSQIVNDFQKGDIAEGYSVSREKKESFPLTVTSAQKNPTAFYLCASSRTGRNIQYFGAGTRLSVL.

The sample holds a few counts of this clone. The chain has TRBV19 and TRBJ2-1, with 8 positions matching TRBD1. Germline CDR1 and CDR2: LNHDA and SQIVND (reference sequence). This CDR3 has 16 residues. Germline trimming cut 3 bases from V and 4 bases from J; bases unmatched to any gene: 8. The DNA of the CDR3 is TGTGCCAGTAGTATCCCCAGGGGACAGGAATACAATGAGCAGTTCTTC. Protein product: CASSIPRGQEYNEQFF.

The J gene is TRBJ2-2, the V gene TRBV7-9; 11 bases map to TRBD2. The CDR3 is 18 amino acids. Germline assignment: CDR1 SEHNR and CDR2 FQNEAQ (reference sequence). V was clipped by 5 bases and J by 5 bases; unmatched bases: 13. The CDR3 protein is CASSPRPLAGGNTGELFF. In nucleotides, the CDR3 is TGTGCCAGCAGCCCCCGCCCTCTAGCGGGAGGAAATACCGGGGAGCTGTTTTTT.

Only one count was recorded for this clone. The rearrangement joins TRBV9 to TRBJ2-5, with D possibly TRBD1 on 6 matching bases. The CDR3 sequence is 15 residues long. V dropped 1 base and J dropped 1 base, with 11 bases sitting between them. The germline V gene has CDR1 SGDLS and CDR2 YYNGEE. The DNA of the CDR3 is TGTGCCAGCAGCGTAATCGGACAGTTCCAAGAGACCCAGTACTTC. Residues: CASSVIGQFQETQYF.

As DNA, the CDR3 is TGTGCCAGCTCCCGACTAGCGGGACTTGGGGAACAAGAGACCCAGTACTTC. It codes for CASSRLAGLGEQETQYF. The J gene is TRBJ2-5, the V gene TRBV27, with 11 bases identical to TRBD2. Trimming took 8 bases from V and 2 from J; bases not matched to a gene: 13. Germline loops: CDR1 MNHEY, CDR2 SMNVEV (reference sequence). CDR3 size: 17 residues.

This clone was recorded a few times. This chain uses TRBV4-2 with TRBJ1-1; D unresolved. The germline V gene encodes CDR1 LGHNA and CDR2 YNFKEQ. V was pared by 1 base and J by 0 bases, with 9 bases between. This CDR3 has 15 residues. The CDR3 sequence is CASSQAAQMNTEAFF. The CDR3 DNA reads TGTGCCAGCAGCCAAGCGGCACAGATGAACACTGAAGCTTTCTTT.

The genes are TRBV5-1 and TRBJ1-4; 7 bases are a match to TRBD1. Germline V gives CDR1 SGHRS, CDR2 YFSETQ. This CDR3 is built from 16 residues. V trimming: 4 bases; J trimming: 0 bases; junction bases outside the gene matches: 6. CDR3 region: CASSAGQATTNEKLFF. As DNA, the CDR3 is TGCGCCAGCAGCGCCGGACAGGCCACAACTAATGAAAAACTGTTTTTT.

This chain joins TRBV27 and TRBJ2-1; TRBD2 aligns across 12 bases. The CDR3 spans 15 residues. Germline CDR1 and CDR2: MNHEY and SMNVEV (reference sequence). The ends lost 6 bases at V and 4 bases at J; junction bases unmatched: 4. The CDR3, as DNA: TGTGCCAGCAGCCAACTAGCGGGAGGTTACAATGAGCAGTTCTTC. Its protein is CASSQLAGGYNEQFF.

V and J are TRBV19 and TRBJ1-2; unclear D gene. The V end lost 3 bases, the J end lost 6 bases, and 14 bases lay between the germline ends. Germline V gives CDR1 LNHDA, CDR2 SQIVND (reference sequence). The CDR3 is 14 amino acids. CDR3 DNA: TGTGCCAGTAGTATCGTCGGGAGTAGCAATGGCTACACCTTC. Translated, it gives CASSIVGSSNGYTF.

The chain uses TRBV28 and TRBJ1-5; D ambiguous. This CDR3 contains 15 residues. V lost 6 bases and J lost 0, with 12 bases in between. The germline V gene has CDR1 MDHEN and CDR2 SYDVKM. The CDR3 region has the DNA TGTGCCAGCAGCTCAGTTAATTATAGCAATCAGCCCCAGCATTTT. Translation gives CASSSVNYSNQPQHF.

This clone appeared a few times. The chain joins TRBV5-1 to TRBJ1-2; TRBD1 is a possible D gene (6 bases). The CDR3 contains 14 residues. Deletions cut 1 base from V and 7 bases from J, with 14 bases between. Germline lookup yields CDR1 SGHRS and CDR2 YFSETQ. The CDR3 DNA reads as TGCGCCAGCAGCTTGACGGGACAAACCTCTGGCTACACCTTC. It is translated as CASSLTGQTSGYTF. Looking up the rest from reference TRBV5-1 and TRBJ1-2 gives the full variable domain: KAGVTQTPRYLIKTRGQQVTLSCSPISGHRSVSWYQQTPGQGLQFLFEYFSETQRNKGNFPGRFSGRQFSNSRSEMNVSTLELGDSALYLCASSLTGQTSGYTFGSGTRLTVV.

The chain combines TRBV11-1 with TRBJ2-2; no definite D call. The CDR3 consists of 15 residues. V dropped 1 base and J dropped 3 bases, with 9 bases sitting between them. Looked up from germline, CDR1 is SGHAT and CDR2 is FQDESV (reference sequence). This CDR3 reads CASSLDAVHTGELFF. CDR3 bases: TGTGCCAGCAGCTTAGACGCGGTACACACCGGGGAGCTGTTTTTT.

This chain links TRBV5-1 with TRBJ2-2; 7 positions agree with TRBD2. Trimming cost V 3 bases and J 4 bases; bases outside gene matches: 0. The germline V gene encodes CDR1 SGHRS and CDR2 YFSETQ. The CDR3 loop spans 13 amino acids. The CDR3: CASSWGGTGELFF. The CDR3 nucleotides are TGCGCCAGCAGCTGGGGGGGCACCGGGGAGCTGTTTTTT.

This clone was found a few times. This chain links TRBV6-5 with TRBJ2-5; 9 positions agree with TRBD1. The V segment lost 5 bases and the J segment 5 bases; nucleotides outside the gene matches: 6. The CDR3 is 14 residues long. The V gene's germline CDR1 is MNHEY and CDR2 SVGAGI. For the CDR3, the DNA is TGTGCCAGCAGTGCCGGGACAGGGTTTGAGACCCAGTACTTC. This gives the protein CASSAGTGFETQYF.

This rearrangement joins TRBV5-1 to TRBJ2-2; 7 nucleotides match TRBD2. J gave up 6 bases and V 0 bases, and 8 bases lay outside the gene matches. The germline V gene encodes CDR1 SGHRS and CDR2 YFSETQ. The CDR3 is 16 amino acids. CDR3 protein: CASSLATAGMPGELFF. The DNA for the CDR3 is TGCGCCAGCAGCTTGGCCACAGCGGGAATGCCCGGGGAGCTGTTTTTT.

The V gene is TRBV18, the J gene TRBJ1-2; no reliable D call. The CDR3 sequence is 15 residues long. Germline V gene data show CDR1 as KGHSH and CDR2 as LQKENI. V lost 8 bases and J lost 0, with 16 bases in between. This chain's CDR3 is CASTREGPPNYGYTF. The DNA for the CDR3 is TGTGCCAGCACCCGGGAAGGGCCACCTAACTATGGCTACACCTTC.